The subject of this entry is one TCR beta chain. Its antigen is not known. These data are taken from a study of graft-versus-host responses after intestinal transplantation. Germline V gene lookup returns CDR1 SGHNT and CDR2 YYREEE (reference sequence). With 0 bases removed from V and 5 bases from J, the gap between germline ends came to 12 bases. This CDR3 comprises 14 residues. Generated by immunoSEQ multiplex PCR, the TCRdb table keeps only in-frame clones and is missing some. Here the sample spans 95,000 to 110,000 clones, approximately 94% being singletons. The TCR was taken from a human donor who received an intestinal transplant. The sequenced sample was unstimulated CD8+ T cells sorted from spleen or lymph node cells, obtained before intestinal transplant. The J gene is TRBJ2-7, the V gene TRBV5-4; weak D call: TRBD2 (7 bases). The CDR3 loop is CASSLVGGAHEQYF. DNA of the CDR3: TGTGCCAGCAGCTTGGTGGGGGGGGCCCACGAGCAGTACTTC.